This T cell receptor (beta chain) was obtained from a study of early T cells in non-severe SARS-CoV-2 infection (dated by TCRdb to about 2021). Study-level background: Bulk RNA from unsorted whole blood was used for TCR sequencing, so alpha and beta chains could not be paired.

The library came from 5' RACE. The instrument was a NextSeq 500. To correct for sequencing error and PCR bias, the TCR library protocol tagged individual cDNA molecules with unique molecular identifiers. TCR alpha and beta chains were both sequenced, and the abundances of alpha and beta sequences in each sample were closely correlated with each other. In the paper's pipeline: Decombinator V4 was used to perform V gene, J gene and CDR3 annotation of TCR sequences. Expanded TCRs were defined as changing significantly between any two time points under a Poisson model with p below 0.0001. TCR abundances were normalised to the total number of TCRs sequenced per sample and were expressed as counts per million. VDJdb, accessed 1 November 2021, was searched for CMV, EBV and SARS-CoV-2 annotated TCRs, excluding TCRs annotated for multiple antigens. Using fastp trimming at Q25 and MiXCR clonotype assembly, TCRdb reanalyzed the public sequencing data and kept in-frame beta chains. Rows with one shared CDR3 protein collapse into an entry with the most common genes and DNA. These V and J calls rely on TCRdb rather than the paper's analysis. This sample gives 60,000 to 65,000 distinct CDR3 sequences in total; roughly 8.2% of them show up just once. The top ten constitute around 15% of the sample.

Study-level results and caveats: VDJdb matching was skewed toward anti-spike CD8 responses and likely underestimated virus-specific expansions by missing private and CD4 specificities.

A case-control design nested within a healthcare worker cohort in London, UK, was used, with weekly nasopharyngeal swab PCR tests and blood sampling performed. Healthcare workers were recruited during the week of the UK lockdown, between 23 and 31 March 2020, and followed weekly for up to roughly 15 weeks. This clonotype has at least ten counts. There is no known antigen for this receptor. No much larger clonotype is one base removed from it; base qualities were not supplied. The receptor comes from an adult who was a healthcare worker with PCR-confirmed SARS-CoV-2 infection or an uninfected control (not recorded which). Sequencing used whole blood, obtained at baseline.

The CDR3 corresponds to CASSSGQGAVQFF. The nucleotide sequence is given as TGTGCCAGCAGCTCCGGACAGGGGGCAGTGCAGTTCTTC. The rearrangement combines TRBV7-3 with TRBJ2-1; 11 central nucleotides agree with TRBD1. Clipping removes 4 bases from V and 12 bases from J, with 5 as the unmatched junction base count. The germline V gene yields SGHTA for CDR1 and FQGTGA for CDR2. The CDR3 holds 13 amino acids from the cysteine to the phenylalanine. CDR3 DNA only is kept here, 39 bases in frame from base 1.